These 11 T cell receptor beta chains originate from one sample sequenced in a study of T cells in Graves' hyperthyroidism and ophthalmopathy. TCR beta CDR3 regions were amplified from RNA. A set of HTBI primers served as the primers for a first-round RT-PCR of the TCR CDR3. MiXCR, run by TCRdb on the multiplex PCR reads, gives a single entry per CDR3 protein. This sample has hundreds of thousands of distinct CDR3 sequences, with 15% to 19% found just once. The sequencing input was blood. The source of these receptors is a woman between 18 and 30 years old with Graves' hyperthyroidism.

This clonotype was detected ten times or more. The J gene is TRBJ2-1, the V gene TRBV6-2 or TRBV6-3; 11 nucleotides agree with TRBD2. The CDR3 is made up of 16 amino acids. V shed 2 bases and J 8 bases; nucleotides not matched to a gene: 8. The germline CDR1 and CDR2 sequences are MNHEY and SVGEGT. CDR3 region: CASSYAASGGRDEQFF. The CDR3 nucleotides are TGTGCCAGCAGTTACGCCGCTAGCGGGGGGAGGGATGAGCAGTTCTTC.

This clonotype was detected many times. The J gene is TRBJ1-4, the V gene TRBV30, with unresolved D. This CDR3 region has 11 residues. The V gene lost 0 bases and the J gene lost 8 bases, with 4 bases spanning the gap. CDR1 and CDR2 (germline): GTSNPN, SVGIG (reference sequence). CDR3 amino acids: CAWSVGEKLFF. The CDR3 nucleotides are TGTGCCTGGAGTGTGGGAGAAAAACTGTTTTTT. The variable domain in full, completed from reference TRBV30 and TRBJ1-4, reads SQTIHQWPATLVQPVGSPLSLECTVEGTSNPNLYWYRQAAGRGLQLLFYSVGIGQISSEVPQNLSASRPQDRQFILSSKKLLLSDSGFYLCAWSVGEKLFFGSGTQLSVL.

The sample holds many counts of this clonotype. The chain couples TRBV15 to TRBJ1-6; D uncertain. Germline assignment: CDR1 LNHNV and CDR2 YYDKDF (reference sequence). CDR3 length equals 15 residues. The ends were cut back, 3 bases at V and 5 bases at J, with 11 bases in the middle. The CDR3 here is CATSSRVGDNSPLHF. CDR3 sequence (DNA): TGTGCCACCAGCAGTAGAGTGGGAGATAATTCACCCCTCCACTTT. Complete variable domain (other parts from reference TRBV15 and TRBJ1-6): DAMVIQNPRYQVTQFGKPVTLSCSQTLNHNVMYWYQQKSSQAPKLLFHYYDKDFNNEADTPDNFQSRRPNTSFCFLDIRSPGLGDTAMYLCATSSRVGDNSPLHFGNGTRLTVT.

This clonotype was detected a few times. The gene calls are TRBV4-2 and TRBJ2-1; D unresolved. The length of the CDR3 is 17 residues. Germline V gives CDR1 LGHNA, CDR2 YNFKEQ. V dropped 2 bases and J dropped 0 bases, with 14 bases sitting between them. Here the CDR3 reads CASSQSRTYSSYNEQFF. The CDR3 nucleotides are TGTGCCAGCAGCCAATCCCGGACCTACAGCTCCTACAATGAGCAGTTCTTC.

This clonotype was detected many times. V gene TRBV3-1 combines with J gene TRBJ2-7; 8 nucleotides match TRBD2. The CDR3 totals 13 residues. Trimming took 3 bases from V and 4 from J; bases not matched to a gene: 2. The germline V gene encodes CDR1 LGHDT and CDR2 YNNKEL (reference sequence). As DNA, the CDR3 is TGTGCCAGCAGCCATTCTAGCGGGTACGAGCAGTACTTC. It specifies CASSHSSGYEQYF.

This clonotype was observed a few times. This sequence joins TRBV14 and TRBJ2-7, with D perhaps TRBD1 (5 bases). The germline CDR1 and CDR2 sequences are SGHDN and FVKESK. CDR3 length equals 15 residues. V gave up 3 bases and J gave up 3 bases, with 15 bases separating them. The CDR3 reads CASSHFLSGIYEQYF. DNA for the CDR3: TGTGCCAGCAGCCATTTCTTATCAGGGATCTACGAGCAGTACTTC.

CDR3 nucleotides: TGCAGTGCTAGAGAGGGGGGTCGGGTCCACTTT. It is translated as CSAREGGRVHF. This chain links TRBV20-1 with TRBJ1-6; a weak D match, TRBD1 (5 bases). The germline V gene encodes CDR1 DFQATT and CDR2 SNEGSKA (reference sequence). This CDR3 comprises 11 residues. With 0 bases removed from V and 17 bases from J, the gap between germline ends came to 11 bases.

This clonotype appeared many times. This chain joins TRBV7-8 and TRBJ2-5; 9 bases align to TRBD2. CDR1 SGHVS and CDR2 FQNEAQ come from the germline V gene. The CDR3 extends over 18 amino acids. V lost 7 bases, J lost 2 bases, and 17 bases stayed unmatched. The CDR3 here is CASNSPWAGGPNQETQYF. As DNA, the CDR3 is TGTGCCAGCAACTCCCCCTGGGCGGGGGGGCCCAATCAAGAGACCCAGTACTTC. The whole variable domain, remainder taken from reference TRBV7-8 and TRBJ2-5, is GAGVSQSPRYKVAKRGQDVALRCDPISGHVSLFWYQQALGQGPEFLTYFQNEAQLDKSGLPSDRFFAERPEGSVSTLKIQRTQQEDSAVYLCASNSPWAGGPNQETQYFGPGTRLLVL.

This clonotype occurred a few times. This chain joins TRBV10-2 and TRBJ2-5, with TRBD2 identical over 16 bases. Germline V CDR1 and CDR2: WSHSY, SAAADI. CDR3 length: 16 amino acids. The ends lost 10 bases at V and 2 bases at J; junction bases unmatched: 7. The CDR3 sequence is CANGTSGRAIQETQYF. The CDR3 nucleotides are TGCGCCAACGGGACTAGCGGGAGGGCTATACAAGAGACCCAGTACTTC.

This clonotype was seen at least ten times. The chain links TRBV2 to TRBJ2-2; 13 nucleotides align to TRBD2. This CDR3 has 15 residues. The V and J ends lost 4 bases and 6 bases, in that order; junction bases with no gene match: 2. Germline loops: CDR1 SNHLY, CDR2 FYNNEI. The CDR3 loop reads CASSATSGGAGELFF. Here the CDR3 DNA reads TGTGCCAGCAGTGCCACTAGCGGGGGGGCCGGGGAGCTGTTTTTT.

This clonotype appeared many times. The rearrangement links TRBV30 to TRBJ2-2, with no clear D. V lost 0 bases to trimming and J lost 5 bases, with 16 bases between them. CDR1 is GTSNPN, CDR2 SVGIG, per germline (reference sequence). This CDR3 comprises 16 residues. The CDR3 bases are TGTGCCTGGAGTGTACTGCCGGGTTACGGAACCGGGGAGCTGTTTTTT. Its translation is CAWSVLPGYGTGELFF.